Below, 27 T cell receptor beta chains from the same sample are listed, as sequenced in a study of cytomegalovirus exposure and HLA in healthy donors. In the PCR, 60 Vbeta and 13 Jbeta primers were used. Here immunoSEQ multiplex PCR was the method, and the copy in TCRdb shows in-frame clones only, minus some. The sample shows around 95,000 clones, around 74% of them seen only once. The sequenced sample consisted of PBMCs. These TCRs come from a young man in good health and CMV-seropositive.

The chain recombines TRBV28 with TRBJ2-7, with 8 nucleotides matching TRBD1. Germline CDR1 is MDHEN and CDR2 is SYDVKM. V lost 2 bases to trimming and J lost 8 bases; unmatched junction nucleotides: 8. The CDR3 sequence is 14 residues long. Here the CDR3 DNA reads TGTGCCAGCAGTTTAGCAGGGGGCGGCCTTAAGCAGTACTTC. Translating gives CASSLAGGGLKQYF.

This clone was observed at least ten times. In DNA form, the CDR3 reads TGTGCCAGCACTGCCGGGGAGGAGTACAATGAGCAGTTCTTC. It encodes CASTAGEEYNEQFF. The chain uses TRBV6-1 and TRBJ2-1, with a weak D call TRBD2 (6 bases). Trimming took 7 bases from V and 4 from J, leaving 14 bases between them. There are 14 residues in the CDR3. CDR1 MNHNS and CDR2 SASEGT come from the germline V gene.

The rearrangement links TRBV18 to TRBJ2-5; TRBD1 agrees at 7 bases. Trimming took 2 bases from V and 4 from J; bases not matched to a gene: 1. Germline lookup yields CDR1 KGHSH and CDR2 LQKENI. This CDR3 is 13 amino acids long. The CDR3 sequence is CASSPGQVETQYF. CDR3 DNA: TGTGCCAGCTCACCAGGACAGGTAGAGACCCAGTACTTC.

CDR3 in amino acids: CASSLGGHLSGNTIYF. The CDR3 DNA reads as TGCGCCAGCAGCTTGGGTGGACATTTGTCCGGAAACACCATATATTTT. The rearrangement links TRBV5-1 to TRBJ1-3; a possible D gene is TRBD1 (5 bases). This CDR3 is built from 16 residues. Trimming left V 0 bases short and J 4 bases short, with 14 bases between. Germline-derived CDR1 and CDR2 are SGHRS and YFSETQ.

About this clone itself: Germline is not matched at one junction end, which may reflect a read error. This chain uses TRBV7-9 with TRBJ1-6; tentative D call: TRBD1 (6 bases). The CDR3 covers 14 residues. Germline V CDR1 and CDR2: SEHNR, FQNEAQ (reference sequence). The DNA for the CDR3 is TGTTCCAGCGTGGGGGGGGCCGGTAATTCACCCCTCCACTTT. Translation: CSSVGGAGNSPLHF.

This CDR3 reads CASSQDRGSGANVLTF. CDR3 bases: TGCGCCAGCAGCCAAGATAGGGGTTCCGGGGCCAACGTCCTGACTTTC. The J gene is TRBJ2-6, the V gene TRBV4-3; tentatively, D is TRBD1 (5 bases). V was trimmed by 0 bases and J by 4 bases, leaving 10 bases between them. The CDR3 is 16 amino acids. CDR1 and CDR2 (germline): LGHNA, YSLEER.

The chain couples TRBV4-2 to TRBJ2-7; no definite D call. V lost 4 bases and J 3 bases, leaving 7 bases between the germline ends. Germline lookup yields CDR1 LGHNA and CDR2 YNFKEQ. This CDR3 comprises 12 residues. The CDR3: CASSPNHYEQYF. CDR3 sequence (DNA): TGTGCCAGCAGCCCAAATCACTACGAGCAGTACTTC.

The chain employs TRBV2 and TRBJ1-2; D unclear. The germline V gene has CDR1 SNHLY and CDR2 FYNNEI. The CDR3 is made up of 14 amino acids. The V and J ends lost 7 bases and 0 bases respectively, with 12 bases between them. CDR3 in DNA: TGTGCCAGCACAAGAGAACAGTCTAACTATGGCTACACCTTC. Its translation is CASTREQSNYGYTF. The whole variable domain, filled in from reference TRBV2 and TRBJ1-2, reads EPEVTQTPSHQVTQMGQEVILRCVPISNHLYFYWYRQILGQKVEFLVSFYNNEISEKSEIFDDQFSVERPDGSNFTLKIRSTKLEDSAMYFCASTREQSNYGYTFGSGTRLTVV.

The chain couples TRBV6-6 to TRBJ1-2; perhaps TRBD1 as D (5 bases). The ends were cut back, 3 bases at V and 5 bases at J, with 19 bases in the middle. The CDR3 runs 16 residues. Germline-derived CDR1 and CDR2 are MNHNY and SVGAGI (reference sequence). CDR3 in DNA: TGTGCCAGCAGTTATAAAGGGGAAGGGGTAGTATATGGCTACACCTTC. It specifies CASSYKGEGVVYGYTF.

The chain uses TRBV1 and TRBJ2-3; no check of the table's D call, TRBD2, against the DNA was made. TRBV1 is a listed pseudogene. The CDR3 loop spans 15 amino acids. The CDR3 region has the DNA TGCACCAGCAGCGGTGCTAGCGGGGGGGCAGATACGCAGTATTTT. Translated, it gives CTSSGASGGADTQYF.

Only one count was recorded for this clone. The J gene is TRBJ2-4, the V gene TRBV27; a possible D gene is TRBD1 (5 bases). V lost 5 bases to trimming and J lost 1 base, with 9 bases between them. The CDR3 totals 14 residues. The germline CDR1 and CDR2 sequences are MNHEY and SMNVEV (reference sequence). The CDR3 sequence: CASSVTDAKNIQYF. The CDR3 coding sequence is TGTGCCAGCAGTGTGACAGACGCCAAAAACATTCAGTACTTC.

The table lists this clone with a few counts. The chain uses TRBV5-1 and TRBJ1-1; the match to TRBD1 covers 7 bases. With 0 bases clipped from V and 3 bases from J, the junction kept 2 bases outside the gene matches. CDR3 length equals 14 residues. Germline values: CDR1 SGHRS, CDR2 YFSETQ. The CDR3 is CASSLAGQYTEAFF. In DNA form, the CDR3 reads TGCGCCAGCAGCTTGGCGGGACAGTACACTGAAGCTTTCTTT.

V is TRBV6-4 and J is TRBJ2-1; D possibly corresponds to TRBD1 (6 bases). V dropped 4 bases and J dropped 8 bases, with 12 bases sitting between them. This CDR3 is 13 amino acids long. The V gene's germline CDR1 is MRHNA and CDR2 SNTAGT. In DNA, the CDR3 is TGTGCCAGCAGTGCCACAGGGATCGATGAGCAGTTCTTC. Translating it yields CASSATGIDEQFF.

The gene calls are TRBV19 and TRBJ1-6, with 8 positions matching TRBD1. V trimming: 10 bases; J trimming: 8 bases; junction bases outside the gene matches: 16. Germline loops: CDR1 LNHDA, CDR2 SQIVND (reference sequence). The CDR3 has 16 amino acids. As DNA, the CDR3 is TGTGCCACCACAGAAAGACAGGGGATGGATGATTCACCCCTCCACTTT. Protein sequence: CATTERQGMDDSPLHF.

This chain connects TRBV28 to TRBJ2-7; 7 bases are shared with TRBD1. The V gene end was trimmed by 2 bases and the J gene end by 0 bases; junction bases not matched to a gene: 10. Germline CDR1 reads MDHEN; CDR2 reads SYDVKM. This CDR3 has 17 residues. The CDR3 loop reads CASSLPSSTGSSYEQYF. As DNA, the CDR3 is TGTGCCAGCAGTTTACCGAGCTCGACAGGGAGCTCCTACGAGCAGTACTTC.

The rearrangement joins TRBV28 to TRBJ2-5; 8 bases line up with TRBD1. TRBJ2-7 explains the end of the DNA better; the J call may be wrong. Germline V gene lookup returns CDR1 MDHEN and CDR2 SYDVKM. This CDR3 is 16 amino acids long. Written as DNA, the CDR3 is TGTGCCAGCAGTATCACCGGGACAGGTCACTCCTACGAGCAGTACTTC. Its protein product is CASSITGTGHSYEQYF.

This chain uses TRBV2 with TRBJ2-1; possible D gene TRBD1, 9 bases. CDR1 is SNHLY, CDR2 FYNNEI, per germline. The CDR3 runs 16 residues. V was shortened by 2 bases and J by 5 bases, with 16 bases between the two germline ends. CDR3: CASSETGGTGNNEQFF. Written as DNA, the CDR3 is TGTGCCAGCAGTGAAACGGGGGGGACAGGGAACAATGAGCAGTTCTTC.

The chain carries TRBV27 and TRBJ2-3; TRBD2 matches 9 bases. Germline V gene data show CDR1 as MNHEY and CDR2 as SMNVEV (reference sequence). V shed 2 bases, J shed 5 bases, and the junction held 8 bases outside the gene matches. The CDR3 covers 16 residues. CDR3 DNA sequence: TGTGCCAGCAGTTTAGGGGCGGGGGGGCCAGGAGATACGCAGTATTTT. This gives the protein CASSLGAGGPGDTQYF.

V gene TRBV30 combines with J gene TRBJ2-5; 8 nucleotides align to TRBD1. Germline trimming cut 2 bases from V and 7 bases from J; bases unmatched to any gene: 9. Looked up from germline, CDR1 is GTSNPN and CDR2 is SVGIG (reference sequence). This CDR3 has 14 amino acids. The CDR3 spells CAWSSQGGRGTQYF. The DNA for the CDR3 is TGTGCCTGGAGTTCACAGGGGGGCCGGGGGACCCAGTACTTC.

The V gene is TRBV11-2, the J gene TRBJ2-2, with TRBD2 matching over 7 bases. Trimming removed 5 bases from V and 3 bases from J; junction bases left unmatched: 6. The CDR3 is 15 residues long. Germline V gene data show CDR1 as SGHAT and CDR2 as FQNNGV. The CDR3 loop is CASSVLRGDTGELFF. The CDR3 bases are TGTGCCAGCAGCGTTCTCCGGGGGGACACCGGGGAGCTGTTTTTT.

This clone showed up just a few times. The J gene is TRBJ1-4, the V gene TRBV6-5; D ambiguous. The CDR3 is made up of 14 amino acids. Germline V gene sequence: CDR1 MNHEY, CDR2 SVGAGI. Trimming left V 5 bases short and J 4 bases short, with 11 bases between. The CDR3 sequence is CASSHRGGNEKLFF. The CDR3 coding sequence is TGTGCCAGCAGTCACCGGGGAGGTAATGAAAAACTGTTTTTT.

The gene calls are TRBV27 and TRBJ1-5; 8 bases match TRBD1. Germline loops: CDR1 MNHEY, CDR2 SMNVEV (reference sequence). The trim removed 4 bases at V and 1 base at J, leaving 9 bases unmatched. CDR3 size: 17 residues. CDR3 coding DNA: TGTGCCAGCAGTTGGGGGACAGGAAAAGGGAGCAATCAGCCCCAGCATTTT. Translation: CASSWGTGKGSNQPQHF.

The chain employs TRBV7-2 and TRBJ2-7, with D perhaps matching TRBD2 (6 bases). Germline V gives CDR1 SGHTA, CDR2 FQGNSA. The CDR3 length is 15 residues. The V end was cut by 4 bases, the J end by 1 base, with 14 bases between. The CDR3 nucleotides read TGTGCCAGCAGCTCGAGACTGGCGGGATCCTACGAGCAGTACTTC. It is translated as CASSSRLAGSYEQYF.

The rearrangement joins TRBV19 to TRBJ1-5; TRBD1 agrees at 9 bases. Germline loops: CDR1 LNHDA, CDR2 SQIVND (reference sequence). The CDR3 has 15 residues. Trimming took 7 bases from V and 4 from J; bases not matched to a gene: 8. The CDR3 DNA follows: TGTGCCAGTAAAGAACAGGGGGCAGGTAATCAGCCCCAGCATTTT. It is translated as CASKEQGAGNQPQHF.

This clone has a single count. The chain joins TRBV7-9 to TRBJ1-6, with 7 positions matching TRBD1. The CDR3 is made up of 13 amino acids. Germline values: CDR1 SEHNR, CDR2 FQNEAQ (reference sequence). The V segment lost 8 bases and the J segment 10 bases; nucleotides outside the gene matches: 8. CDR3 loop: CASAGQVGSPLHF. For the CDR3, the DNA is TGTGCCAGCGCCGGACAGGTCGGATCACCCCTCCACTTT.

The V call is TRBV6-1, the J call TRBJ2-6; possible D gene TRBD2, 5 bases. Between the trimmed V and J ends, which lost 11 bases and 1 base, there was a span of 15 bases. CDR3 length equals 15 residues. Germline CDR1 and CDR2: MNHNS and SASEGT. CDR3 loop: CAGRKTGSGANVLTF. In nucleotides, the CDR3 is TGTGCCGGGAGAAAGACCGGTTCTGGGGCCAACGTCCTGACTTTC.

This clone has just one count. The CDR3 reads CASSISRDNEQFF. CDR3 in DNA: TGTGCCAGTAGTATTAGTAGAGACAATGAGCAGTTCTTC. This chain links TRBV19 with TRBJ2-1, with D unclear. CDR1 and CDR2 from the germline V gene are LNHDA and SQIVND (reference sequence). The CDR3 extends over 13 amino acids. The ends were cut back, 3 bases at V and 5 bases at J, with 8 bases in the middle. The complete variable domain, with remaining parts taken from reference TRBV19 and TRBJ2-1, reads DGGITQSPKYLFRKEGQNVTLSCEQNLNHDAMYWYRQDPGQGLRLIYYSQIVNDFQKGDIAEGYSVSREKKESFPLTVTSAQKNPTAFYLCASSISRDNEQFFGPGTRLTVL.